This passage covers 8 T cell receptor beta chains from one sample sequenced in a study of response to subunit inactivated influenza vaccine (dated by TCRdb to 2016 to 2019). The receptor library was made with RT-PCR. The sequencing machine was an Illumina HiSeq 2500. TCRdb ran its own pipeline on the public reads, namely fastp trimming at Q25 and MiXCR clone calling, and kept in-frame beta chains. Under each unique CDR3 protein, matching rows form one entry showing the most common genes and DNA. In all, the sample holds more than 450,000 distinct CDR3 sequences, and 7.5% to 8.5% of those were seen once. Approximately 13% of the sample goes to the ten largest clones. Sequences were derived from PBMCs from blood, sampled about 23 months after vaccination. Receptor source: a man in his fifties or sixties who received an inactivated influenza vaccine. Donor details come from another sample of the same person, matched by shared clones.

The J gene is TRBJ2-1, the V gene TRBV7-8, with 9 bases lining up with TRBD2. With 5 bases clipped from V and 1 base from J, the junction kept 12 bases outside the gene matches. CDR1 is SGHVS and CDR2 is FQNEAQ in the germline V gene. The CDR3 has 18 amino acids. CDR3 residues: CASSVGLREGDSYNEQFF. The CDR3 region has the DNA TGTGCCAGCAGCGTAGGTCTGCGGGAGGGCGATTCCTACAATGAGCAGTTCTTC.

This clonotype was observed at least ten times. This chain joins TRBV19 and TRBJ2-1; 8 bases line up with TRBD2. The germline CDR1 and CDR2 sequences are LNHDA and SQIVND (reference sequence). The CDR3 consists of 14 residues. With 1 base clipped from V and 6 bases from J, the junction kept 2 bases outside the gene matches. The CDR3 region has the DNA TGTGCCAGTAGTATAGGGACTAGCCCCAATGAGCAGTTCTTC. Protein sequence: CASSIGTSPNEQFF.

This clonotype was recorded many times. The rearrangement joins TRBV7-2 to TRBJ2-3; TRBD2 agrees at 14 bases. The CDR3 spans 16 residues. Trimming at V came to 3 bases and at J to 2 bases, leaving 1 base not matched to a gene. The V gene's germline CDR1 is SGHTA and CDR2 FQGNSA. CDR3 nucleotides: TGTGCCAGCAGCTTGGGACTAGCGGGGGTCACAGATACGCAGTATTTT. This encodes CASSLGLAGVTDTQYF.

This clonotype was counted a few times. The chain carries TRBV24-1 and TRBJ2-2; D remains unclear. V was pared by 2 bases and J by 3 bases, with 9 bases between. Germline-derived CDR1 and CDR2 are KGHDR and SFDVKD. CDR3 length: 15 residues. The CDR3 sequence is CATSDSRVHTGELFF. DNA of the CDR3: TGTGCCACCAGTGATTCTAGGGTCCACACCGGGGAGCTGTTTTTT.

This clonotype has a count of ten or more. This chain links TRBV6-2 or TRBV6-3 with TRBJ2-7; D not certain. The germline V gene has CDR1 MNHEY and CDR2 SVGEGT. Deletions cut 6 bases from V and 1 base from J, with 16 bases between. The CDR3 spans 15 residues. DNA of the CDR3: TGTGCCAGCAGCATACTGGGTGGCCAATCCTACGAGCAGTACTTC. Amino acids: CASSILGGQSYEQYF.

Only a few counts were recorded for this clonotype. This rearrangement joins TRBV7-3 to TRBJ2-1; the match to TRBD1 covers 8 bases. Looked up from germline, CDR1 is SGHTA and CDR2 is FQGTGA. There are 15 residues in the CDR3. V shed 5 bases, J shed 5 bases, and the junction held 8 bases outside the gene matches. CDR3 amino acids: CASSERPGQDNEQFF. The DNA for the CDR3 is TGTGCCAGCAGCGAAAGACCGGGACAGGACAATGAGCAGTTCTTC.

V gene TRBV18 combines with J gene TRBJ2-5, with D perhaps being TRBD1 or TRBD2 (6 bases each). The germline V and J ends were trimmed by 4 bases and 5 bases, with 23 bases remaining between them. The CDR3 totals 17 residues. Germline V lookup: CDR1 KGHSH, CDR2 LQKENI. CDR3 DNA: TGTGCCAGCTCACTACGGGATGGAGGGGGACTCTTTGAGACCCAGTACTTC. The encoded protein is CASSLRDGGGLFETQYF.

This clonotype was detected only a few times. This CDR3 reads CASSLVVTHNEQFF. The CDR3 DNA sequence: TGTGCCAGCAGCTTAGTGGTTACCCACAATGAGCAGTTCTTC. The V gene is TRBV7-9, the J gene TRBJ2-1; D uncertain. V gave up 1 base and J gave up 5 bases, with 9 bases separating them. The CDR3 covers 14 residues. The germline gives CDR1 SEHNR, CDR2 FQNEAQ (reference sequence).